This T cell receptor beta chain was sequenced for a study of identical twins. Donors uniformly comprised healthy Caucasians. The CDR3 consists of 14 residues. Trimming pared 3 bases from V and 2 bases from J, leaving 11 bases between. In germline, CDR1 is DFQATT, CDR2 SNEGSKA (reference sequence). A single record per CDR3 protein comes from TCRdb applying MiXCR to the 5' RACE reads. The sample includes fewer than 650,000 distinct CDR3 sequences, roughly 9.9% of them seen just once. This clonotype was recorded at least ten times. What it binds is not known. Study-level points and caveats: Twins shared out-of-frame alpha sequences with excess low generation probability. Cross-sectional statistics, not tracking of the same donors, supported the conclusions. Zero-insertion findings could be partly confounded by invariant cells (MAIT and iNKT cells).

These data also featured in a second study, about yellow fever vaccine responses in identical twins.

Source material: PBMCs. The source is a woman between 18 and 30 years old in good health. The chain is built from TRBV20-1 and TRBJ1-5, with TRBD1 as a possible D gene (5 bases). CDR3 in DNA: TGCAGTGCTAGGGGCCAGGGAGGCAATCAGCCCCAGCATTTT. Its translation is CSARGQGGNQPQHF.